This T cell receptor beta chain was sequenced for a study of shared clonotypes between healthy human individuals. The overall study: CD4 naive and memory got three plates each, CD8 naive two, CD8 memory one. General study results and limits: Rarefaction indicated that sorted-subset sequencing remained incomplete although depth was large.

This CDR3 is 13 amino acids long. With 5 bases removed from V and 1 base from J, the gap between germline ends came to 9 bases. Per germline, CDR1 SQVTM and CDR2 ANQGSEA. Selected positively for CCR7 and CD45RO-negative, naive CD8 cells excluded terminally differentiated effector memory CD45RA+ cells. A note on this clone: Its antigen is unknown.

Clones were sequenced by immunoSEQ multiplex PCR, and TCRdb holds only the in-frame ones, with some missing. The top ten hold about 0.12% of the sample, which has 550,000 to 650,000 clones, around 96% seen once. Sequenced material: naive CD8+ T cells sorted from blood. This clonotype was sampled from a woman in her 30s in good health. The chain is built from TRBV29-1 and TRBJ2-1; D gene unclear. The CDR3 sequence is CSVLLLSYNEQFF. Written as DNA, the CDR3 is TGCAGCGTTCTCCTACTATCCTACAATGAGCAGTTCTTC.